The present entry profiles one TCR beta chain with its context. As yet, its antigen is unknown. The data were taken from a study of cytomegalovirus exposure and HLA in healthy donors. Though nominally healthy at sampling, donors likely had unrecorded immune exposures. 13 Jbeta primers and 60 Vbeta primers were used for the PCR. The data were produced by immunoSEQ multiplex PCR, yet TCRdb's version contains in-frame clones alone and is incomplete. The repertoire table contains approximately 58,000 clones. Whole-study results and caveats: In a later analysis, CMV-associated beta chains were mostly HLA-associated, it appeared. Later analysis placed DRB1 highest and HLA-C lowest in TCR association rates, which differed by HLA locus.

V was pared by 3 bases and J by 0 bases, with 4 bases of the junction left unmatched. The CDR3 is 16 amino acids. CDR1 is MGHRA and CDR2 is YSYEKL in the germline V gene. Sequenced: PBMCs. This TCR came from a young woman in good health and CMV-seronegative. The chain has TRBV4-1 and TRBJ1-5; 8 nucleotides align to TRBD1. The CDR3 DNA follows: TGCGCCAGCAGCCAGCAGACAGGGGATAGCAATCAGCCCCAGCATTTT. As protein: CASSQQTGDSNQPQHF.